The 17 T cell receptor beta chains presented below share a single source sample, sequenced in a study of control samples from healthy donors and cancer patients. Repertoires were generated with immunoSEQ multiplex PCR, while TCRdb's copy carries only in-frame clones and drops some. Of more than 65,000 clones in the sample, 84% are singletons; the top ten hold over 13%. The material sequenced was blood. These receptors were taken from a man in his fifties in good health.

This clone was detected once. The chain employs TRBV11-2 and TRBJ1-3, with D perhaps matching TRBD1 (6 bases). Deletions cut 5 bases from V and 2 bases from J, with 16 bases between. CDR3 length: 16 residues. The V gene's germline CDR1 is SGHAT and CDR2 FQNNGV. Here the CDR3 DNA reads TGTGCCAGCAGCCCCGGGGGGGGCCTCCCTGGAAACACCATATATTTT. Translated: CASSPGGGLPGNTIYF.

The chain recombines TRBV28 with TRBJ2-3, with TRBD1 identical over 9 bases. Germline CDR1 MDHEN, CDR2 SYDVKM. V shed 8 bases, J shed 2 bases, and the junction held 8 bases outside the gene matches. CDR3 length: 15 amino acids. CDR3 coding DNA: TGTGCCAGCCCCCCCGGGACAGGGCCCACAGATACGCAGTATTTT. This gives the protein CASPPGTGPTDTQYF.

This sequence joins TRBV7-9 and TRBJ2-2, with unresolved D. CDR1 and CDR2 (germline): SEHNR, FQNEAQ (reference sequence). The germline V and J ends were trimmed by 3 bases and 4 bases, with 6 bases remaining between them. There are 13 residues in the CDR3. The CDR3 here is CASSLTVTGELFF. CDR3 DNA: TGTGCCAGCAGCTTGACTGTCACCGGGGAGCTGTTTTTT.

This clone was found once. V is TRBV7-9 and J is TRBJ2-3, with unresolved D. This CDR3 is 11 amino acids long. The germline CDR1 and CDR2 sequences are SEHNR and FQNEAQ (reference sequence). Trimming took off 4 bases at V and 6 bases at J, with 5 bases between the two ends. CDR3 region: CASSSADTQYF. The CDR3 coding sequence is TGTGCCAGCAGCTCTGCGGATACGCAGTATTTT.

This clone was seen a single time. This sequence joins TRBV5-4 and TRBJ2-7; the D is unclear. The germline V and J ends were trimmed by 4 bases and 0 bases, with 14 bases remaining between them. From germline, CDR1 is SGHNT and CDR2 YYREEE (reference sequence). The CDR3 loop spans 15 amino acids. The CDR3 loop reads CASSPDLPTSYEQYF. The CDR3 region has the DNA TGTGCCAGCAGCCCGGACCTTCCGACCTCCTACGAGCAGTACTTC.

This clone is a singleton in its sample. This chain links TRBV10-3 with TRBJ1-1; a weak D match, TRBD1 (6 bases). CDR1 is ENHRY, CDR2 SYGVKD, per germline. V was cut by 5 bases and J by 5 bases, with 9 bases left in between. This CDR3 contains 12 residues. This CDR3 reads CAISLQGTEAFF. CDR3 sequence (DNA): TGTGCCATCAGTTTACAGGGAACTGAAGCTTTCTTT.

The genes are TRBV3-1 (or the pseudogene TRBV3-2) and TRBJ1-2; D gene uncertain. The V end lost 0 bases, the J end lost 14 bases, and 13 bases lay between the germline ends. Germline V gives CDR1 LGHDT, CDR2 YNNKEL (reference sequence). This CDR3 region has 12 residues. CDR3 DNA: TGTGCCAGCAGCCAAGAAAGGGCCCGTCAGACCTTC. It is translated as CASSQERARQTF.

As DNA, the CDR3 is TGTGCCAGCAGCTTTCGGCACTTGAGCTCCTACGAGCAGTACTTC. This translates into CASSFRHLSSYEQYF. The gene calls are TRBV11-3 and TRBJ2-7, with no clear D. Between the trimmed V and J ends, which lost 3 bases and 0 bases, there was a span of 12 bases. The CDR3 has 15 amino acids. Germline V gene sequence: CDR1 SGHNT, CDR2 YENEEA. The full variable domain, with the rest looked up from reference TRBV11-3 and TRBJ2-7, is EAGVVQSPRYKIIEKKQPVAFWCNPISGHNTLYWYLQNLGQGPELLIRYENEEAVDDSQLPKDRFSAERLKGVDSTLKIQPAELGDSAVYLCASSFRHLSSYEQYFGPGTRLTVT.

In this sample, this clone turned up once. CDR3 amino acids: CSASASGTSGTNEQFF. The CDR3 DNA is TGCAGTGCTAGTGCCTCCGGGACTAGCGGGACCAATGAGCAGTTCTTC. The rearrangement joins TRBV20-1 to TRBJ2-1; 13 bases line up with TRBD2. The CDR3 contains 16 residues. V was clipped by 3 bases and J by 6 bases; unmatched bases: 8. CDR1 and CDR2 (germline): DFQATT, SNEGSKA (reference sequence).

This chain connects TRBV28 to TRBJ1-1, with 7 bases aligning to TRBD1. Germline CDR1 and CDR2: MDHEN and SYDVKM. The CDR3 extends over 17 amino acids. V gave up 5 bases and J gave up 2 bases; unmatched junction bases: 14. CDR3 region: CASSNPRDRSYNTEAFF. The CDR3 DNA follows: TGTGCCAGCAGTAACCCGAGGGACAGATCTTATAACACTGAAGCTTTCTTT.

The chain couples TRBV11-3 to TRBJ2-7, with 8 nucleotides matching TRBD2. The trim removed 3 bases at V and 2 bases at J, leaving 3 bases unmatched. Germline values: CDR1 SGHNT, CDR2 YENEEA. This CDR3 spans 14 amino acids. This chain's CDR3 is CASSFAGGPYEQYF. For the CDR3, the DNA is TGTGCCAGCAGCTTCGCGGGGGGCCCCTACGAGCAGTACTTC.

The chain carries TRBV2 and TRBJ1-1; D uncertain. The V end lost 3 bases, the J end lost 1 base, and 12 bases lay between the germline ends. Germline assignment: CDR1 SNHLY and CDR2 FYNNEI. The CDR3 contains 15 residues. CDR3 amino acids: CASSERGDWNTEAFF. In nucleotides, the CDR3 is TGTGCCAGCAGTGAGCGGGGTGACTGGAACACTGAAGCTTTCTTT.

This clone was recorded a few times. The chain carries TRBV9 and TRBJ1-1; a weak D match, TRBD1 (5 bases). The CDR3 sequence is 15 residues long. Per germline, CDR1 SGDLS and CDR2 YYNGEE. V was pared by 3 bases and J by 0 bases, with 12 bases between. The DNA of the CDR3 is TGTGCCAGCAGCGGCCCCCCGGGGGTGAACACTGAAGCTTTCTTT. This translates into CASSGPPGVNTEAFF.

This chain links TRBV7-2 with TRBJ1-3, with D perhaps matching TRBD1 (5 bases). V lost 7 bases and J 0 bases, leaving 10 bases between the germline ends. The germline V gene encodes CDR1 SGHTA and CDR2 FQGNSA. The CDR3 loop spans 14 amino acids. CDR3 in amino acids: CASNTGFSGNTIYF. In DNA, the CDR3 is TGTGCCAGCAACACAGGATTCTCTGGAAACACCATATATTTT.

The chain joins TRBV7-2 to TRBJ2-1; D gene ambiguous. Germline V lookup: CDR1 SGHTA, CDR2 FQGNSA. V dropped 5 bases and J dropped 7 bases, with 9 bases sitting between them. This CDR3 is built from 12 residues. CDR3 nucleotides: TGTGCCAGCAGCCCTGACCTTAATGAGCAGTTCTTC. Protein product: CASSPDLNEQFF.

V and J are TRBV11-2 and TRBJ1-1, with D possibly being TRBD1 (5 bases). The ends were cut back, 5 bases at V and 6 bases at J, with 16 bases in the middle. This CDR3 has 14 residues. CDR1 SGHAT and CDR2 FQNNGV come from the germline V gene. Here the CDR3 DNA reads TGTGCCAGCAGCGGTTGGTCGGGACGGGCTGAAGCTTTCTTT. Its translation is CASSGWSGRAEAFF.

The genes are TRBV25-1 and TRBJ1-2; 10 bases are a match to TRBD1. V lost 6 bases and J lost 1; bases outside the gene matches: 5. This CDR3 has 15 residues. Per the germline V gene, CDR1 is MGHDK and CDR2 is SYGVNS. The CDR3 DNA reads TGTGCCAGCAGCCGGGACAGGGGAAGTAACTATGGCTACACCTTC. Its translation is CASSRDRGSNYGYTF.